This T cell receptor beta chain was profiled in a study of T cells in Graves' hyperthyroidism and ophthalmopathy. Study as a whole: Peripheral blood was collected at initial diagnosis, before any treatment. Study-level findings and limits: With a median lead of roughly 6.2 months before onset, the model predicted ophthalmopathy.

Researchers took RNA transcripts and amplified the TCR beta CDR3 regions from them. The HTBI primer set was used in a first-round RT-PCR of the TCR CDR3. TCRdb independently ran MiXCR on the multiplex PCR reads; one entry per CDR3 protein. The sample yields roughly 380,000 distinct CDR3 sequences, approximately 13% seen once. The authors deemed Graves' hyperthyroidism stable absent ophthalmopathy progression within 18 months. Hyperthyroidism patients were newly diagnosed, had disease duration under 2 months, and were aged 18 to 65 years. CDR1 and CDR2 (germline): SGHAT, FQNNGV. Trimming removed 4 bases from V and 4 bases from J, with 9 bases in between. The CDR3 runs 13 residues. In its sample, this clonotype was seen many times. No antigen is known for it.

Sequenced sample: blood. The chain employs TRBV11-2 and TRBJ2-3; possibly TRBD2 for D (6 bases). The source is a woman aged 55-69 years with Graves' hyperthyroidism. CDR3 nucleotides: TGTGCCAGCAGCTCCGGGAGTTCAGATACGCAGTATTTT. Its protein is CASSSGSSDTQYF.